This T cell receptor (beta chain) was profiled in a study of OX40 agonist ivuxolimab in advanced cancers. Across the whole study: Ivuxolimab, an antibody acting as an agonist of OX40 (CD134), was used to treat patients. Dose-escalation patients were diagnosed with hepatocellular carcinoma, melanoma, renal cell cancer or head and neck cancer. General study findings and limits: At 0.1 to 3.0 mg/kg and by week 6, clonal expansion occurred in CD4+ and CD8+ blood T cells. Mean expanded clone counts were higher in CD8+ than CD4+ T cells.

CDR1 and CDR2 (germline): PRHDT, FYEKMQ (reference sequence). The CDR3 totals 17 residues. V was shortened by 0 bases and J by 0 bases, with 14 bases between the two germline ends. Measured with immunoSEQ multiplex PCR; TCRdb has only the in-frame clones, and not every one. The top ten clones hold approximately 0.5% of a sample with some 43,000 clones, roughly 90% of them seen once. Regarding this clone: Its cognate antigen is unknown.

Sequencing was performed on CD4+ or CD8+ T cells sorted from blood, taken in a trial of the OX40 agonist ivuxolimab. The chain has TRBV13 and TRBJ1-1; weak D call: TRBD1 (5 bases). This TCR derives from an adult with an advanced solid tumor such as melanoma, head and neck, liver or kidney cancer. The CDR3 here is CASSLGYQGAMNTEAFF. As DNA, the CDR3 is TGTGCCAGCAGCTTAGGATACCAGGGAGCAATGAACACTGAAGCTTTCTTT.